This TCR beta chain was sequenced for a study of CD8 T cells in ankylosing spondylitis. Study-level results: A motif of eight highly homologous TCR beta variants was seen as apparently characteristic of ankylosing spondylitis blood. Clones linked to the disease showed a CD8+ phenotype. They occurred at relatively low frequencies in peripheral blood. Clones linked to disease were reported to show significant enrichment in matched ankylosing spondylitis synovial fluid. In reactive arthritis synovial fluid and blood, some motif variants had been reported before.

The CDR3 consists of 15 residues. Between the trimmed V and J ends, which lost 3 bases and 10 bases, there was a span of 19 bases. CDR1 is ENHRY and CDR2 is SYGVKD in the germline V gene. With regard to this clonotype: Its antigen remains unidentified.

TCRdb reprocessed the 5' RACE reads via MiXCR and lists one record per CDR3 protein. The data show a few hundred thousand distinct CDR3 sequences, with 15% to 20% seen just once and under 40% held by the top ten. Sequencing used blood, either unsorted or a sorted T cell fraction (not recorded which). The chain is built from TRBV10-3 and TRBJ2-4, with D perhaps matching TRBD2 (7 bases). The sequence was collected from a male donor with ankylosing spondylitis or in good health (not recorded which). CDR3 in DNA: TGTGCCATCAGTGATTCGGGGGGCAATCCCCGGATTCAGTACTTC. Its protein is CAISDSGGNPRIQYF.